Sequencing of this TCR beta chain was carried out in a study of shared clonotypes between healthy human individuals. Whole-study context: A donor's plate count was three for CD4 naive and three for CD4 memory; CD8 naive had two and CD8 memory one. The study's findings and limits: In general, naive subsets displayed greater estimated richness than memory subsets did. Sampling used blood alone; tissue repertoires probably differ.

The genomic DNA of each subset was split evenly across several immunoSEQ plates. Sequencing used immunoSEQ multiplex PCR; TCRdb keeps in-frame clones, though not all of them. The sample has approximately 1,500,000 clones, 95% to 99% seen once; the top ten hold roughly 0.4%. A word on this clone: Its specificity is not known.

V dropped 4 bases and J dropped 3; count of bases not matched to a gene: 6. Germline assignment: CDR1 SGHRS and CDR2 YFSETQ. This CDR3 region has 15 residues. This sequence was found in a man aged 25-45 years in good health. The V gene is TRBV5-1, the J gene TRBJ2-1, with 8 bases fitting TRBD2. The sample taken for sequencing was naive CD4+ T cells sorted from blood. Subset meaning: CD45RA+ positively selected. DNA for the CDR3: TGCGCCAGCAGCCCGAGCGGGAGTGGCTACAATGAGCAGTTCTTC. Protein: CASSPSGSGYNEQFF.